A single sample is the source of the 12 T cell receptor beta chains below, sequenced in a study of T cells in Graves' hyperthyroidism and ophthalmopathy. TCR beta CDR3 region amplification was performed from RNA transcripts. The HTBI primer set was used in a first-round RT-PCR of the TCR CDR3. MiXCR, run by TCRdb on the multiplex PCR reads, gives a single entry per CDR3 protein. This table has around 350,000 distinct CDR3 sequences, about 14% appearing once. Specimen: blood. All receptors derive from a woman aged 30 to 39 with Graves' ophthalmopathy.

This clonotype was counted at least ten times. V gene TRBV20-1 combines with J gene TRBJ2-7; 12 bases match TRBD2. The CDR3 consists of 14 residues. Trimming removed 4 bases from V and 3 bases from J; junction bases left unmatched: 4. Germline lookup yields CDR1 DFQATT and CDR2 SNEGSKA (reference sequence). The DNA for the CDR3 is TGCAGTGCTATACAGACTAGCGGGGGCTACGAGCAGTACTTC. It translates to CSAIQTSGGYEQYF.

The chain has TRBV2 and TRBJ2-1; TRBD1 agrees at 9 bases. The germline gives CDR1 SNHLY, CDR2 FYNNEI. There are 14 residues in the CDR3. V was pared by 10 bases and J by 9 bases, with 13 bases of the junction left unmatched. Here the CDR3 DNA reads TGTGCCACTAGATATGGGACAGGGTGGGGTGAGCAGTTCTTC. Its translation: CATRYGTGWGEQFF. The complete variable domain, with remaining parts taken from reference TRBV2 and TRBJ2-1, reads EPEVTQTPSHQVTQMGQEVILRCVPISNHLYFYWYRQILGQKVEFLVSFYNNEISEKSEIFDDQFSVERPDGSNFTLKIRSTKLEDSAMYFCATRYGTGWGEQFFGPGTRLTVL.

There are many counts of this clonotype. The V and J genes are TRBV12-3 or TRBV12-4 and TRBJ2-6; D uncertain. Trimming pared 3 bases from V and 0 bases from J, leaving 3 bases between. The CDR3 contains 14 residues. In DNA form, the CDR3 reads TGTGCCAGCAGTTTCAGCTCTGGGGCCAACGTCCTGACTTTC. It specifies CASSFSSGANVLTF.

The sample holds many counts of this clonotype. J is TRBJ1-4 and V is TRBV15; TRBD1 agrees at 9 bases. In germline, CDR1 is LNHNV, CDR2 YYDKDF (reference sequence). J lost 1 base, V lost 1 base, and 4 bases had no gene match. This CDR3 spans 17 amino acids. The CDR3 region has the DNA TGTGCCACCAGCAGAGGGGGACAGGGCGGAACTAATGAAAAACTGTTTTTT. Its translation: CATSRGGQGGTNEKLFF.

Many counts were recorded for this clonotype. The chain couples TRBV27 to TRBJ2-3; weak D call: TRBD2 (6 bases). This CDR3 has 17 residues. Trimming shortened V by 6 bases and J by 0 bases, and 19 bases separated the two germline ends. Germline assignment: CDR1 MNHEY and CDR2 SMNVEV (reference sequence). The CDR3 protein is CASSPPGLPLSTDTQYF. For the CDR3, the DNA is TGTGCCAGCAGCCCCCCGGGACTTCCATTAAGCACAGATACGCAGTATTTT.

This clonotype came up a few times. The V call is TRBV25-1, the J call TRBJ1-6; weak D call: TRBD1 (5 bases). The V and J ends lost 7 bases and 4 bases respectively, with 14 bases between them. Germline assignment: CDR1 MGHDK and CDR2 SYGVNS. This CDR3 contains 15 residues. CDR3 sequence: CASTEGSGYNSPLHF. The CDR3 nucleotides are TGTGCCAGCACGGAGGGGTCAGGTTATAATTCACCCCTCCACTTT.

This clonotype was detected many times. The junction differs from germline at one of its ends, possibly a read error. The V gene is TRBV18, the J gene TRBJ1-3; 10 positions match TRBD1. Germline lookup yields CDR1 KGHSH and CDR2 LQKENI. The CDR3 is made up of 15 amino acids. This chain's CDR3 is CASSLTGGSGNTIYF. The CDR3 DNA reads as TGTGCCAGCTCACTGACAGGGGGCTCTGGGAACACCATATATTTT.

In its sample, this clonotype was seen once. The chain couples TRBV7-8 to TRBJ2-5; no clear D gene. Trimming stripped 2 bases from V and 0 bases from J, with 7 bases between. Germline assignment: CDR1 SGHVS and CDR2 FQNEAQ. This CDR3 spans 14 amino acids. The CDR3 sequence: CASSLNWYQETQYF. The DNA of the CDR3 is TGTGCCAGCAGCTTAAACTGGTACCAAGAGACCCAGTACTTC.

This clonotype was counted a single time. The rearrangement joins TRBV30 to TRBJ2-2; D unclear. Trimming pared 2 bases from V and 9 bases from J, leaving 22 bases between. Germline loops: CDR1 GTSNPN, CDR2 SVGIG (reference sequence). The length of the CDR3 is 16 residues. CDR3 coding DNA: TGTGCCTGGAGTCTCCCGCGACCCCTTGTGTTGAGGGAGCTGTTTTTT. This translates into CAWSLPRPLVLRELFF.

This clonotype was observed a handful of times. V gene TRBV27 combines with J gene TRBJ1-2; D is perhaps TRBD1 (6 bases). The CDR3 has 12 residues. Trimming took 3 bases from V and 7 from J, leaving 9 bases between them. Germline loops: CDR1 MNHEY, CDR2 SMNVEV (reference sequence). The CDR3 sequence: CASSFRGGGYTF. In nucleotides, the CDR3 is TGTGCCAGCAGTTTCAGGGGCGGTGGCTACACCTTC.

This clonotype was seen ten or more times. The chain couples TRBV13 to TRBJ2-1, with 10 bases aligning to TRBD2. CDR1 is PRHDT and CDR2 is FYEKMQ in the germline V gene (reference sequence). Germline trimming cut 0 bases from V and 5 bases from J; bases unmatched to any gene: 7. The CDR3 contains 17 residues. CDR3 sequence: CASSLGRASGGNNEQFF. The CDR3, as DNA: TGTGCCAGCAGCTTAGGCCGGGCTAGCGGGGGTAACAATGAGCAGTTCTTC.

Turning to this clonotype: The junction shows a germline mismatch at one end, possibly a read error. This chain uses TRBV7-9 with TRBJ1-5; a possible D gene is TRBD1 (5 bases). Germline CDR1 is SEHNR and CDR2 is FQNEAQ (reference sequence). The CDR3 runs 14 residues. CDR3 in DNA: TGTGCCAGCAGCCTCTCGACAGCCAATCGGCCCCAGCATTTT. Translating it yields CASSLSTANRPQHF.